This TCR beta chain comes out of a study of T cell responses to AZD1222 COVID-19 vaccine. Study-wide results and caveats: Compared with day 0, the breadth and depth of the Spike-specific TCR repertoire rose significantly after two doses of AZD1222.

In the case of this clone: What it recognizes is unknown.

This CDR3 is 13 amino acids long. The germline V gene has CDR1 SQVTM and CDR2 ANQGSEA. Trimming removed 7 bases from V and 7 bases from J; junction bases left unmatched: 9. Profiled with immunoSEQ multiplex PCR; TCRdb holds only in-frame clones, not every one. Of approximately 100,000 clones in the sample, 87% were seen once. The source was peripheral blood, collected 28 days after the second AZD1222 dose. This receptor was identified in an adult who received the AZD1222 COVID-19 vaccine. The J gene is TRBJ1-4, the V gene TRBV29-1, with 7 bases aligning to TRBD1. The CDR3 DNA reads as TGCAGCGCGAACAGGGGCATAGGTGAAAAACTGTTTTTT. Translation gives CSANRGIGEKLFF.